A selection of T cell receptor beta chains follows, all from one sample in a study of blood T cell repertoires in COVID-19. Sequenced by immunoSEQ multiplex PCR; TCRdb stores in-frame clones only, minus some. The sample consists of 150,000 or so clones, 80% of them appearing once. The specimen was PBMCs or T cells enriched from blood (not recorded which). These receptors came from a man aged 40-55 years who had recovered from COVID-19. Each CDR3 is given with its conserved first and last residue. Each record gives: clone size, V gene, J gene, D gene, CDR3 DNA, CDR3 protein. D genes are given only for firm matches. The size entry is marked missing in some rows and otherwise reads once, few, many or a size class.

clone size: NA
V gene: TRBV18
J gene: TRBJ1-1
D gene: NA
CDR3 DNA: TGTGCCAGCTCACCGGGGGCAGGGGAGTCGAGCACTGAAGCTTTCTTT
CDR3 protein: CASSPGAGESSTEAFF

clone size: NA
V gene: TRBV19
J gene: TRBJ1-5
D gene: NA
CDR3 DNA: TGTGCCAGTAGAAGGGGTGGCAATCAGCCCCAGCATTTT
CDR3 protein: CASRRGGNQPQHF

clone size: once
V gene: TRBV10-1
J gene: TRBJ2-3
D gene: TRBD2
CDR3 DNA: TGCGCCAGCAGTGAGTCGGAGCTAGCGGGGACAGATACGCAGTATTTT
CDR3 protein: CASSESELAGTDTQYF

clone size: NA
V gene: TRBV10-3
J gene: TRBJ2-5
D gene: NA
CDR3 DNA: TGTGCCATCAGTGAGTCAGGATCTAGAGGCCAAGAGACCCAGTACTTC
CDR3 protein: CAISESGSRGQETQYF

clone size: NA
V gene: TRBV5-6
J gene: TRBJ1-6
D gene: TRBD1
CDR3 DNA: TGTGCCAGCAGCCCGCAGACAGGGGGAGACTCACCCCTCCACTTT
CDR3 protein: CASSPQTGGDSPLHF

clone size: NA
V gene: TRBV5-1
J gene: TRBJ2-1
D gene: TRBD1
CDR3 DNA: TGCGCCAGCAGCTTGGGGCAGGGGGCGCGCTACAATGAGCAGTTCTTC
CDR3 protein: CASSLGQGARYNEQFF

clone size: NA
V gene: TRBV9
J gene: TRBJ1-2
D gene: NA
CDR3 DNA: TGTGCCAGCAGCACTGCGATTACAGGGAACTATGGCTACACCTTC
CDR3 protein: CASSTAITGNYGYTF

clone size: NA
V gene: TRBV18
J gene: TRBJ1-5
D gene: NA
CDR3 DNA: TGTGCCAGCTCACCGAACAGTCCGAGCAATCAGCCCCAGCATTTT
CDR3 protein: CASSPNSPSNQPQHF

clone size: NA
V gene: TRBV18
J gene: TRBJ1-4
D gene: NA
CDR3 DNA: TGTGCCAGCTCACCATCGCGGGGGGGAGATGAAAAACTGTTTTTT
CDR3 protein: CASSPSRGGDEKLFF

clone size: NA
V gene: TRBV11-2
J gene: TRBJ1-4
D gene: NA
CDR3 DNA: TGTGCCAGCAGCCCCTTGGGGAGGAATAGGGGCGGTGAAAAACTGTTTTTT
CDR3 protein: CASSPLGRNRGGEKLFF

clone size: NA
V gene: TRBV19
J gene: TRBJ2-1
D gene: TRBD2
CDR3 DNA: TGTGCCAGTCGGGGGGGCAGTCGCGAGCAGTTCTTC
CDR3 protein: CASRGGSREQFF

clone size: few
V gene: TRBV27
J gene: TRBJ1-1
D gene: NA
CDR3 DNA: TGTGCCAGCAAGGACAGCCTGAACACTGAAGCTTTCTTT
CDR3 protein: CASKDSLNTEAFF

clone size: few
V gene: TRBV7-9
J gene: TRBJ2-3
D gene: NA
CDR3 DNA: TGTGCCAGCAGCTTAGGTTTGTCTAGTGATACGCAGTATTTT
CDR3 protein: CASSLGLSSDTQYF

clone size: NA
V gene: TRBV6-5
J gene: TRBJ2-1
D gene: NA
CDR3 DNA: TGTGCCAGCAGTTACTGGAATGGAGATGAGCAGTTCTTC
CDR3 protein: CASSYWNGDEQFF

clone size: NA
V gene: TRBV6-5
J gene: TRBJ1-5
D gene: NA
CDR3 DNA: TGTGCCAGCAGTTACTCAGGACTGACGCGGCAGCCCCAGCATTTT
CDR3 protein: CASSYSGLTRQPQHF

clone size: NA
V gene: TRBV19
J gene: TRBJ2-2
D gene: NA
CDR3 DNA: TGTGCCAGTAGTACGAACAGGAGGGAGCTGTTTTTT
CDR3 protein: CASSTNRRELFF

clone size: once
V gene: TRBV3-1/TRBV3-2
J gene: TRBJ1-6
D gene: NA
CDR3 DNA: TGTGCCAGCAGCCAAGACTTCAGGGTAAACTATAATTCACCCCTCCACTTT
CDR3 protein: CASSQDFRVNYNSPLHF

clone size: NA
V gene: TRBV7-9
J gene: TRBJ2-1
D gene: TRBD2
CDR3 DNA: TGTGCCAGCAGCCAAGGGTTCATCCACGGGGGGGAGCAGTTCTTC
CDR3 protein: CASSQGFIHGGEQFF

clone size: NA
V gene: TRBV2
J gene: TRBJ2-2
D gene: NA
CDR3 DNA: TGTGCCAGCAGTGGTCCACTAGCCGGGGAGCTGTTTTTT
CDR3 protein: CASSGPLAGELFF

clone size: NA
V gene: TRBV5-6
J gene: TRBJ2-5
D gene: TRBD2
CDR3 DNA: TGTGCCAGCAGCTTGGAAGTAGGGGAGCGGGGTCAAGAGACCCAGTACTTC
CDR3 protein: CASSLEVGERGQETQYF

clone size: NA
V gene: TRBV10-1
J gene: TRBJ2-5
D gene: NA
CDR3 DNA: TGCGCCAGTCAAGGACAGTCCCAAGAGACCCAGTACTTC
CDR3 protein: CASQGQSQETQYF

clone size: once
V gene: TRBV11-3
J gene: TRBJ2-1
D gene: NA
CDR3 DNA: TGTGCCAGCAGCTTAATAGCTACCGAGCAGTTCTTC
CDR3 protein: CASSLIATEQFF

clone size: NA
V gene: TRBV7-3
J gene: TRBJ2-2
D gene: TRBD2
CDR3 DNA: TGTGCCAGCAGCTCGGGACTAGCGGCGAACACCGGGGAGCTGTTTTTT
CDR3 protein: CASSSGLAANTGELFF

clone size: once
V gene: TRBV15
J gene: TRBJ1-2
D gene: NA
CDR3 DNA: TGTGCCACCAGCAGAGAGGCTGCCTGGGCCTATGGCTACACCTTC
CDR3 protein: CATSREAAWAYGYTF

clone size: NA
V gene: TRBV5-8
J gene: TRBJ1-4
D gene: TRBD1
CDR3 DNA: TGTGCCAGCAGCTTGGGAGGACAGGGGGCTGAAAAACTGTTTTTT
CDR3 protein: CASSLGGQGAEKLFF

clone size: NA
V gene: TRBV9
J gene: TRBJ1-2
D gene: TRBD1
CDR3 DNA: TGTGCCAGCAGTTCCCTCGGGACAGGAGATCTTAACTATGGCTACACCTTC
CDR3 protein: CASSSLGTGDLNYGYTF

clone size: NA
V gene: TRBV5-5
J gene: TRBJ2-6
D gene: NA
CDR3 DNA: TGTGCCAGCACAGGAACGGCTGGGGCCAACGTCCTGACTTTC
CDR3 protein: CASTGTAGANVLTF

clone size: NA
V gene: TRBV5-4
J gene: TRBJ2-5
D gene: NA
CDR3 DNA: TGTGCCAGCAGCGTCGCGGGGCTCCAAGAGACCCAGTACTTC
CDR3 protein: CASSVAGLQETQYF

clone size: NA
V gene: TRBV5-4
J gene: TRBJ1-1
D gene: TRBD1
CDR3 DNA: TGTGCCAGCAGCTTGAAGGGGGCCTACACTGAAGCTTTCTTT
CDR3 protein: CASSLKGAYTEAFF

clone size: NA
V gene: TRBV7-2
J gene: TRBJ1-2
D gene: NA
CDR3 DNA: TGTGCCAGCAGCCCCCTGGGTCGGGACTATGGCTACACCTTC
CDR3 protein: CASSPLGRDYGYTF

clone size: NA
V gene: TRBV14
J gene: TRBJ2-5
D gene: NA
CDR3 DNA: TGTGCCAGCAGCCAAGTACATGAGACCCAGTACTTC
CDR3 protein: CASSQVHETQYF

clone size: NA
V gene: TRBV3-1/TRBV3-2
J gene: TRBJ2-1
D gene: NA
CDR3 DNA: TGTGCCAGCAGCCAAGGGAGGGATAGCTTAGGCCGGTTCTTC
CDR3 protein: CASSQGRDSLGRFF

clone size: NA
V gene: TRBV5-6
J gene: TRBJ2-7
D gene: TRBD1
CDR3 DNA: TGTGCCAGCAGCCTCGGGGGACAGGGAACCTACGAGCAGTACTTC
CDR3 protein: CASSLGGQGTYEQYF

clone size: NA
V gene: TRBV4-1
J gene: TRBJ1-2
D gene: TRBD1
CDR3 DNA: TGCGCCAGCCGACAGGGGGCGCCGGGGAACTATGGCTACACCTTC
CDR3 protein: CASRQGAPGNYGYTF

clone size: NA
V gene: TRBV3-1/TRBV3-2
J gene: TRBJ2-1
D gene: NA
CDR3 DNA: TGTGCCAGCAGCCAAGATCTACAGTACAATGAGCAGTTCTTC
CDR3 protein: CASSQDLQYNEQFF

clone size: NA
V gene: TRBV5-1
J gene: TRBJ1-5
D gene: TRBD1
CDR3 DNA: TGCGCCAGCTCCTCCCGGGACAGGGGATATAGCAATCAGCCCCAGCATTTT
CDR3 protein: CASSSRDRGYSNQPQHF

clone size: NA
V gene: TRBV5-4
J gene: TRBJ2-2
D gene: TRBD2
CDR3 DNA: TGTGCCAGCAGCTTCCCCACCGGGACTAGCGGGGGAAACACCGGGGAGCTGTTTTTT
CDR3 protein: CASSFPTGTSGGNTGELFF

clone size: NA
V gene: TRBV10-3
J gene: TRBJ2-5
D gene: NA
CDR3 DNA: TGTGCCATCAGTGCTCGGGGGGCGCAAGAGACCCAGTACTTC
CDR3 protein: CAISARGAQETQYF

clone size: NA
V gene: TRBV3-1/TRBV3-2
J gene: TRBJ2-2
D gene: TRBD1
CDR3 DNA: TGTGCCAGCAGCCGTGGGACAGGGGGCGCCGCGAACACCGGGGAGCTGTTTTTT
CDR3 protein: CASSRGTGGAANTGELFF

clone size: NA
V gene: TRBV12-5
J gene: TRBJ1-5
D gene: NA
CDR3 DNA: TGTGCTAGTGGTCGACAGGTGGTTCAGCCCCAGCATTTT
CDR3 protein: CASGRQVVQPQHF

clone size: NA
V gene: TRBV6-5
J gene: TRBJ1-3
D gene: TRBD1
CDR3 DNA: TGTGCCAGCAGTACACAGGGGAGCTCTGGAAACACCATATATTTT
CDR3 protein: CASSTQGSSGNTIYF

clone size: NA
V gene: TRBV7-2
J gene: TRBJ2-1
D gene: TRBD2
CDR3 DNA: TGTGCCAGCAGCTTAGTTCTGGTCGCGGGGGGGGCCGGCAATGAGCAGTTCTTC
CDR3 protein: CASSLVLVAGGAGNEQFF

clone size: NA
V gene: TRBV3-1/TRBV3-2
J gene: TRBJ2-3
D gene: TRBD1
CDR3 DNA: TGTGCCAGCAGCCACCGACAGGGAATCGCAAGAGATACGCAGTATTTT
CDR3 protein: CASSHRQGIARDTQYF

clone size: NA
V gene: TRBV20-1
J gene: TRBJ2-7
D gene: TRBD2
CDR3 DNA: TGCAGCTCCCGGCGGGGGATCGAGCAGTACTTC
CDR3 protein: CSSRRGIEQYF

clone size: NA
V gene: TRBV27
J gene: TRBJ2-2
D gene: TRBD1
CDR3 DNA: TGTGCCAGCAGACTGATACGAGGGGGGACAGGGAACACCGGGGAGCTGTTTTTT
CDR3 protein: CASRLIRGGTGNTGELFF

clone size: NA
V gene: TRBV4-1
J gene: TRBJ1-6
D gene: TRBD1
CDR3 DNA: TGCGCCAGCAGTCCCTGGGACAGCTCCTATAATTCACCCCTCCACTTT
CDR3 protein: CASSPWDSSYNSPLHF

clone size: few
V gene: TRBV13
J gene: TRBJ1-2
D gene: TRBD1
CDR3 DNA: TGTGCCAGCAGCTCCTGGACAGGGGGAGATGGCTACACCTTC
CDR3 protein: CASSSWTGGDGYTF

clone size: NA
V gene: TRBV7-8
J gene: TRBJ2-3
D gene: NA
CDR3 DNA: TGTGCCAGCAGCCCCCCATCGGGGGATACGCAGTATTTT
CDR3 protein: CASSPPSGDTQYF

clone size: NA
V gene: TRBV7-9
J gene: TRBJ1-2
D gene: NA
CDR3 DNA: TGTGCCAGCAGCTTTGGGGACTTCGGCTACACCTTC
CDR3 protein: CASSFGDFGYTF

clone size: NA
V gene: TRBV7-9
J gene: TRBJ1-1
D gene: NA
CDR3 DNA: TGTGCCAGCAGCTTATTTTTGGACATCCGGGCTGAAGCTTTCTTT
CDR3 protein: CASSLFLDIRAEAFF

clone size: few
V gene: TRBV29-1
J gene: TRBJ2-3
D gene: NA
CDR3 DNA: TGCAGCGTTGACAGGGCCACAGATACGCAGTATTTT
CDR3 protein: CSVDRATDTQYF

clone size: NA
V gene: TRBV19
J gene: TRBJ1-3
D gene: NA
CDR3 DNA: TGTGCCAGTAGTATAGTTACAGGGTCCTCTGGAAACACCATATATTTT
CDR3 protein: CASSIVTGSSGNTIYF

clone size: NA
V gene: TRBV9
J gene: TRBJ1-1
D gene: TRBD1
CDR3 DNA: TGTGCCAGCAAACCAACAGGGGGCACTGAAGCTTTCTTT
CDR3 protein: CASKPTGGTEAFF

clone size: NA
V gene: TRBV30
J gene: TRBJ1-3
D gene: TRBD1
CDR3 DNA: TGTGCCTGGAGCAGAGACAGGGGTTCTGGAAACACCATATATTTT
CDR3 protein: CAWSRDRGSGNTIYF

clone size: NA
V gene: TRBV6-5
J gene: TRBJ2-2
D gene: NA
CDR3 DNA: TGTGCCAGCAGTTACGCGCTAGCGTACACCGGGGAGCTGTTTTTT
CDR3 protein: CASSYALAYTGELFF

clone size: few
V gene: TRBV6-4
J gene: TRBJ1-4
D gene: TRBD1
CDR3 DNA: TGTGCCAGCAGCGTAACAGGGGGTCCTAATGAAAAACTGTTTTTT
CDR3 protein: CASSVTGGPNEKLFF

clone size: many
V gene: TRBV10-2
J gene: TRBJ1-6
D gene: NA
CDR3 DNA: TGCGCCAGCAGTCCCACTAAGTCACCCCTCCACTTT
CDR3 protein: CASSPTKSPLHF

clone size: NA
V gene: TRBV11-3
J gene: TRBJ1-1
D gene: TRBD1
CDR3 DNA: TGTGCCAGCAGCCGACAGGGGAACACTGAAGCTTTCTTT
CDR3 protein: CASSRQGNTEAFF

clone size: once
V gene: TRBV19
J gene: TRBJ1-2
D gene: TRBD1
CDR3 DNA: TGTGCCAGTAGTATTGACAGGGGATCGGGTGGCTACACCTTC
CDR3 protein: CASSIDRGSGGYTF